Listed here are 29 T cell receptor beta chains from one sample, sequenced in a study of cytomegalovirus exposure and HLA in healthy donors. Profiling relied on immunoSEQ multiplex PCR, and the TCRdb table lists in-frame clones only, not all of them. The table shows 150,000 or so clones, with about 89% occurring only once. The sequenced material came from PBMCs. These TCRs come from a man aged 18 to 29 in good health and CMV-seropositive.

This chain connects TRBV28 to TRBJ2-7, with 7 nucleotides matching TRBD1. V dropped 5 bases and J dropped 2; count of bases not matched to a gene: 12. The CDR3 is 16 amino acids. Germline V gene sequence: CDR1 MDHEN, CDR2 SYDVKM. The CDR3 bases are TGTGCCAGCAGTGGTTGGACAGGACCCTGGACCTACGAGCAGTACTTC. Its translation is CASSGWTGPWTYEQYF. Using reference TRBV28 and TRBJ2-7 for the parts outside the CDR3, the full variable domain is DVKVTQSSRYLVKRTGEKVFLECVQDMDHENMFWYRQDPGLGLRLIYFSYDVKMKEKGDIPEGYSVSREKKERFSLILESASTNQTSMYLCASSGWTGPWTYEQYFGPGTRLTVT.

This chain uses TRBV7-9 with TRBJ2-2; D is uncertain. This CDR3 has 16 amino acids. Germline assignment: CDR1 SEHNR and CDR2 FQNEAQ (reference sequence). V lost 5 bases and J 7 bases, leaving 20 bases between the germline ends. The CDR3 nucleotides are TGTGCCAGCAGCCCCAGGCGCAATAGAAACGTCGGGGAGCTGTTTTTT. Residues: CASSPRRNRNVGELFF.

The chain employs TRBV4-1 and TRBJ1-4, with D unclear. V lost 0 bases, J lost 5 bases, and 13 bases lay in between. CDR3 length: 16 residues. In germline, CDR1 is MGHRA, CDR2 YSYEKL. CDR3 amino acids: CASSQEPTELNEKLFF. DNA for the CDR3: TGCGCCAGCAGCCAAGAACCTACAGAACTCAATGAAAAACTGTTTTTT.

This clone came up once. This chain uses TRBV28 with TRBJ2-5, with D perhaps TRBD1 (6 bases). The CDR3 spans 13 residues. Trimming shortened V by 9 bases and J by 5 bases, and 16 bases separated the two germline ends. In germline, CDR1 is MDHEN, CDR2 SYDVKM. This CDR3 reads CASGTQGPETQYF. CDR3 sequence (DNA): TGTGCCAGTGGCACGCAGGGGCCGGAGACCCAGTACTTC.

The chain recombines TRBV28 with TRBJ1-2; possibly TRBD1 for D (5 bases). CDR3 size: 10 residues. Germline V gene sequence: CDR1 MDHEN, CDR2 SYDVKM. Trimming took off 7 bases at V and 8 bases at J, with 8 bases between the two ends. The CDR3 nucleotides are TGTGCCAGCAACGGGGGGGGCTACACCTTC. It yields the protein CASNGGGYTF.

The V call is TRBV7-2, the J call TRBJ2-1; 9 nucleotides agree with TRBD1. The germline gives CDR1 SGHTA, CDR2 FQGNSA. J gave up 7 bases and V 2 bases, and 9 bases lay outside the gene matches. CDR3 length equals 16 residues. The CDR3 DNA follows: TGTGCCAGCAGCTTATTTCGTACAGGGGGCGAAAATGAGCAGTTCTTC. Residues: CASSLFRTGGENEQFF.

This sequence joins TRBV2 and TRBJ1-2; no definite D call. CDR1 is SNHLY, CDR2 FYNNEI, per germline. The CDR3 is 14 residues long. V was shortened by 4 bases and J by 0 bases, with 9 bases between the two germline ends. The DNA of the CDR3 is TGTGCCAGCAGTGCTACCGGGACTAACTATGGCTACACCTTC. This codes for CASSATGTNYGYTF.

The rearrangement joins TRBV5-1 to TRBJ1-2, with 7 nucleotides matching TRBD1. CDR1 is SGHRS and CDR2 is YFSETQ in the germline V gene. Trimming removed 4 bases from V and 5 bases from J; junction bases left unmatched: 5. This CDR3 region has 13 residues. CDR3 protein: CASSVRDSYGYTF. The CDR3 coding sequence is TGCGCCAGCAGCGTCCGGGACAGTTATGGCTACACCTTC.

The chain carries TRBV6-5 and TRBJ2-3; 8 bases agree with TRBD2. The V gene's germline CDR1 is MNHEY and CDR2 SVGAGI. This CDR3 has 15 residues. V lost 6 bases and J lost 2; bases outside the gene matches: 7. Here the CDR3 DNA reads TGTGCCAGCAGGAATAGCGGGGCTTCCACAGATACGCAGTATTTT. As protein: CASRNSGASTDTQYF.

This clone was found a few times. The genes are TRBV27 and TRBJ1-2; 10 nucleotides agree with TRBD1. The CDR3 covers 14 residues. The V gene end was trimmed by 10 bases and the J gene end by 11 bases; junction bases not matched to a gene: 16. Germline-derived CDR1 and CDR2 are MNHEY and SMNVEV (reference sequence). The CDR3 DNA follows: TGTGCCACCTCCCCAGGTGCGGGACAGGGGCCTTACACCTTC. Translated, it gives CATSPGAGQGPYTF.

The chain is built from TRBV7-2 and TRBJ1-2, with 8 bases identical to TRBD1. V shed 1 base, J shed 7 bases, and the junction held 5 bases outside the gene matches. This CDR3 has 14 amino acids. CDR1 is SGHTA, CDR2 FQGNSA, per germline. CDR3: CASSLGTGLGGYTF. The DNA for the CDR3 is TGTGCCAGCAGCTTAGGGACAGGGCTGGGTGGCTACACCTTC.

There are many counts of this clone. V gene TRBV19 combines with J gene TRBJ2-1; D is perhaps TRBD1 (5 bases). Germline V lookup: CDR1 LNHDA, CDR2 SQIVND (reference sequence). The V and J ends lost 4 bases and 4 bases respectively, with 11 bases between them. The CDR3 has 14 amino acids. The CDR3 DNA follows: TGTGCCAGTAGTAGGACAAATCGATACAATGAGCAGTTCTTC. This translates into CASSRTNRYNEQFF.

V and J are TRBV18 and TRBJ2-1; TRBD2 matches at 8 bases. The CDR3 spans 15 residues. Germline lookup yields CDR1 KGHSH and CDR2 LQKENI. J lost 7 bases, V lost 1 base, and 6 bases had no gene match. As DNA, the CDR3 is TGTGCCAGCTCACCACGGGGACTAGTGAAGAATGAGCAGTTCTTC. This translates into CASSPRGLVKNEQFF.

The V call is TRBV2, the J call TRBJ1-4; 7 positions match TRBD1. The CDR3 is made up of 15 amino acids. Germline loops: CDR1 SNHLY, CDR2 FYNNEI. Trimming took 4 bases from V and 3 from J; bases not matched to a gene: 5. DNA for the CDR3: TGTGCCAGCAGTGCAACAGGGGCAGCTAATGAAAAACTGTTTTTT. Its protein product is CASSATGAANEKLFF.

The chain couples TRBV11-2 to TRBJ1-1, with a weak D call TRBD1 (5 bases). This CDR3 contains 13 residues. Trimming took 6 bases from V and 4 from J, leaving 12 bases between them. Germline V CDR1 and CDR2: SGHAT, FQNNGV. CDR3 amino acids: CASRQGLVTEAFF. Written as DNA, the CDR3 is TGTGCCAGCAGGCAGGGCTTGGTCACTGAAGCTTTCTTT.

The rearrangement joins TRBV4-3 to TRBJ2-7, with 10 positions matching TRBD1. The germline V gene has CDR1 LGHNA and CDR2 YSLEER. J lost 6 bases, V lost 1 base, and 18 bases had no gene match. The CDR3 has 19 residues. The CDR3: CASSQGGGTGARRKGEQYF. As DNA, the CDR3 is TGCGCCAGCAGCCAAGGCGGTGGGACAGGGGCCCGCCGAAAGGGCGAGCAGTACTTC.

The chain links TRBV7-9 to TRBJ1-3; possible D gene TRBD1, 6 bases. V dropped 5 bases and J dropped 0 bases, with 8 bases sitting between them. The CDR3 extends over 14 amino acids. CDR1 is SEHNR and CDR2 is FQNEAQ in the germline V gene (reference sequence). This CDR3 is CASSQGTSGNTIYF. DNA for the CDR3: TGTGCCAGCAGCCAGGGGACCTCTGGAAACACCATATATTTT.

V is TRBV2 and J is TRBJ2-7; TRBD2 matches 9 bases. This CDR3 region has 15 residues. Germline lookup yields CDR1 SNHLY and CDR2 FYNNEI. The J segment lost 3 bases and the V segment lost 6 bases, leaving 9 bases of the junction unmatched. The CDR3 DNA is TGTGCCAGCAGATCCCCGGGACTAGCCAGCTACGAGCAGTACTTC. It specifies CASRSPGLASYEQYF.

Concerning this clone itself: One end of the junction fails to match germline, which may point to a read error. The chain couples TRBV7-7 to TRBJ2-2; D is unclear. From germline, CDR1 is SSHAT and CDR2 FNYEAQ (reference sequence). CDR3 size: 14 residues. The CDR3 here is CASSLVSGTGELFF. The CDR3 coding sequence is TGTGCTAGCAGCTTAGTTTCGGGTACCGGGGAGCTGTTTTTT.

This chain uses TRBV18 with TRBJ2-5; possible D gene TRBD2, 5 bases. Germline lookup yields CDR1 KGHSH and CDR2 LQKENI. Between the trimmed V and J ends, which lost 3 bases and 4 bases, there was a span of 15 bases. The CDR3 sequence is 15 residues long. CDR3 residues: CASSPPGVRGETQYF. DNA for the CDR3: TGTGCCAGCTCACCCCCCGGGGTCCGGGGAGAGACCCAGTACTTC.

The chain uses TRBV28 and TRBJ1-1; TRBD1 might be the D (5 bases). Germline V gene sequence: CDR1 MDHEN, CDR2 SYDVKM. This CDR3 is 18 amino acids long. Trimming took 5 bases from V and 5 from J, leaving 27 bases between them. The CDR3 reads CASSGGLVGPNLRTEAFF. DNA for the CDR3: TGTGCCAGCAGTGGGGGGTTGGTGGGACCTAACCTGAGGACTGAAGCTTTCTTT.

This clone was seen only once. The genes are TRBV7-9 and TRBJ2-2; D might be TRBD2 (7 bases). From germline, CDR1 is SEHNR and CDR2 FQNEAQ (reference sequence). The ends were cut back, 8 bases at V and 0 bases at J, with 25 bases in the middle. The CDR3 loop spans 19 amino acids. In DNA form, the CDR3 reads TGTGCCAGCCCAAGCTTACGCGGGGGCCTTCAACCGAACACCGGGGAGCTGTTTTTT. As protein: CASPSLRGGLQPNTGELFF.

The chain joins TRBV23-1 to TRBJ2-1, with D maybe TRBD2 (6 bases). TRBV23-1 is filed as an ORF, its function uncertain. The ends were cut back, 9 bases at V and 0 bases at J, with 12 bases in the middle. The CDR3 sequence is 14 residues long. As DNA, the CDR3 is TGCGCCAGGGGTGGGGGGAGCTCCTACAATGAGCAGTTCTTC. It is translated as CARGGGSSYNEQFF.

This sequence joins TRBV7-2 and TRBJ2-1; D is undetermined. The CDR3 is made up of 15 amino acids. The germline V gene has CDR1 SGHTA and CDR2 FQGNSA. V dropped 5 bases and J dropped 0 bases, with 11 bases sitting between them. DNA of the CDR3: TGTGCCAGCAGCCCTCGCGTATTCTCCTACAATGAGCAGTTCTTC. The encoded protein is CASSPRVFSYNEQFF.

The rearrangement links TRBV15 to TRBJ2-3, with D perhaps TRBD2 (5 bases). This CDR3 contains 13 residues. Per the germline V gene, CDR1 is LNHNV and CDR2 is YYDKDF (reference sequence). V dropped 3 bases and J dropped 3 bases, with 7 bases sitting between them. CDR3 DNA: TGTGCCACCAGCAGGGACTTAACAGATACGCAGTATTTT. The encoded protein is CATSRDLTDTQYF. The full variable domain, with the rest looked up from reference TRBV15 and TRBJ2-3, is DAMVIQNPRYQVTQFGKPVTLSCSQTLNHNVMYWYQQKSSQAPKLLFHYYDKDFNNEADTPDNFQSRRPNTSFCFLDIRSPGLGDTAMYLCATSRDLTDTQYFGPGTRLTVL.

The chain is built from TRBV6-1 and TRBJ1-1; 7 bases are shared with TRBD1. The junction had 5 bases not matched to a gene; V was cut back by 4 bases and J by 0 bases. The germline V gene has CDR1 MNHNS and CDR2 SASEGT. This CDR3 is built from 15 residues. The CDR3 sequence: CASSVRGPMNTEAFF. DNA of the CDR3: TGTGCCAGCAGTGTTAGGGGGCCCATGAACACTGAAGCTTTCTTT.

The rearrangement links TRBV4-3 to TRBJ2-1; TRBD2 agrees at 9 bases. V was clipped by 0 bases and J by 4 bases; unmatched bases: 7. This CDR3 is 17 amino acids long. CDR1 and CDR2 (germline): LGHNA, YSLEER. The CDR3 DNA reads as TGCGCCAGCAGCCAAGAGGTCAGAGCGGGGGGTTACAATGAGCAGTTCTTC. Translating it yields CASSQEVRAGGYNEQFF.

Points on this clone: This sample also contains other DNA sequences that code for the same CDR3. This sequence joins TRBV11-2 and TRBJ2-7; TRBD1 agrees at 10 bases. CDR1 and CDR2 (germline): SGHAT, FQNNGV. The CDR3 consists of 14 residues. Germline trimming cut 3 bases from V and 3 bases from J; bases unmatched to any gene: 2. Here the CDR3 reads CASSFGQGGYEQYF. In DNA, the CDR3 is TGTGCCAGCAGCTTCGGACAGGGGGGCTACGAGCAGTACTTC.

Details on this clone: Other nucleotide sequences from this sample produce the same CDR3. The chain employs TRBV28 and TRBJ1-5; D remains unclear. Per the germline V gene, CDR1 is MDHEN and CDR2 is SYDVKM. The CDR3 contains 12 residues. The V end was cut by 5 bases, the J end by 6 bases, with 8 bases between. The CDR3 bases are TGTGCCAGCAGTCTCGAGGGTCAGCCCCAGCATTTT. It translates to CASSLEGQPQHF. Combining the CDR3 with reference TRBV28 and TRBJ1-5 gives the whole variable domain DVKVTQSSRYLVKRTGEKVFLECVQDMDHENMFWYRQDPGLGLRLIYFSYDVKMKEKGDIPEGYSVSREKKERFSLILESASTNQTSMYLCASSLEGQPQHFGDGTRLSIL.